These 23 T cell receptor beta chains originate from one sample sequenced in a study of control samples from healthy donors and cancer patients. TCRdb's copy holds only in-frame clones and misses some; the assay was immunoSEQ multiplex PCR. The table records some 130,000 clones, roughly 92% of them present only once. Sequenced: blood. Source of these receptors: a man younger than 35 in good health.

This clone was seen a few times. The same CDR3 can be traced to other DNA sequences in this sample. CDR3 sequence (DNA): TGTGCCACCAGCAGAGATCAAACTGAAGCTTTCTTT. Translating it yields CATSRDQTEAFF. The rearrangement joins TRBV15 to TRBJ1-1, with unresolved D. The CDR3 extends over 12 amino acids. With 0 bases removed from V and 5 bases from J, the gap between germline ends came to 4 bases. The germline V gene encodes CDR1 LNHNV and CDR2 YYDKDF (reference sequence).

The chain links TRBV27 to TRBJ2-5; the match to TRBD2 covers 10 bases. The CDR3 has 15 residues. J lost 5 bases, V lost 10 bases, and 13 bases had no gene match. The germline gives CDR1 MNHEY, CDR2 SMNVEV (reference sequence). The CDR3 spells CATKGQRGGGETQYF. The CDR3, as DNA: TGTGCCACCAAAGGCCAGCGGGGGGGCGGGGAGACCCAGTACTTC.

The chain employs TRBV12-3 or TRBV12-4 and TRBJ2-5, with D possibly being TRBD2 (6 bases). The CDR3 loop spans 13 amino acids. Trimming pared 3 bases from V and 7 bases from J, leaving 12 bases between. The CDR3 region is CASSFSGDGTQYF. The CDR3 coding sequence is TGTGCCAGCAGTTTTTCGGGGGACGGGACCCAGTACTTC.

In this sample, this clone turned up once. The chain links TRBV28 to TRBJ1-2; no reliable D call. The CDR3 spans 13 residues. Germline CDR1 is MDHEN and CDR2 is SYDVKM. V was clipped by 9 bases and J by 7 bases, with 18 bases between them. As DNA, the CDR3 is TGTGCCAGTAGCTGGATAGCCATTTCTGGCTACACCTTC. It codes for CASSWIAISGYTF.

This sequence joins TRBV9 and TRBJ2-1, with D perhaps matching TRBD1 or TRBD2 (5 bases each). With 2 bases removed from V and 10 bases from J, the gap between germline ends came to 10 bases. The length of the CDR3 is 12 residues. Germline lookup yields CDR1 SGDLS and CDR2 YYNGEE. The chain's CDR3 is CASSVAGSEQFF. The CDR3 DNA sequence: TGTGCCAGCAGCGTCGCAGGGAGCGAGCAGTTCTTC. The whole variable domain, filled in from reference TRBV9 and TRBJ2-1, reads DSGVTQTPKHLITATGQRVTLRCSPRSGDLSVYWYQQSLDQGLQFLIQYYNGEERAKGNILERFSAQQFPDLHSELNLSSLELGDSALYFCASSVAGSEQFFGPGTRLTVL.

This rearrangement joins TRBV7-2 to TRBJ2-5; D possibly corresponds to TRBD1 (7 bases). This CDR3 has 15 amino acids. Trimming took off 5 bases at V and 5 bases at J, with 18 bases between the two ends. The germline CDR1 and CDR2 sequences are SGHTA and FQGNSA. DNA of the CDR3: TGTGCCAGCAGCCCGTGGACAGGAGGGGGGGAGACCCAGTACTTC. It encodes CASSPWTGGGETQYF. Variable domain in full (rest from reference TRBV7-2 and TRBJ2-5): GAGVSQSPSNKVTEKGKDVELRCDPISGHTALYWYRQSLGQGLEFLIYFQGNSAPDKSGLPSDRFSAERTGGSVSTLTIQRTQQEDSAVYLCASSPWTGGGETQYFGPGTRLLVL.

The CDR3 is CASSLGVSYEQYF. The DNA of the CDR3 is TGTGCCAGCAGCTTAGGGGTGTCCTACGAGCAGTACTTC. The chain employs TRBV11-1 and TRBJ2-7; D not certain. V lost 1 base, J lost 1 base, and 5 bases lay in between. The CDR3 is made up of 13 amino acids. CDR1 and CDR2 (germline): SGHAT, FQDESV (reference sequence).

The J gene is TRBJ2-5, the V gene TRBV5-5; tentative D call: TRBD2 (6 bases). V dropped 4 bases and J dropped 3 bases, with 10 bases sitting between them. Germline loops: CDR1 SGHKS, CDR2 YYEKEE (reference sequence). The CDR3 consists of 13 residues. The CDR3 sequence is CASSRERKETQYF. CDR3 bases: TGTGCCAGCAGCCGGGAGCGGAAAGAGACCCAGTACTTC.

The chain links TRBV5-1 to TRBJ2-3; TRBD2 matches 8 bases. V lost 0 bases, J lost 2 bases, and 8 bases stayed unmatched. The germline V gene has CDR1 SGHRS and CDR2 YFSETQ. CDR3 length equals 17 residues. The CDR3 region is CASSLAGGGGYTDTQYF. As DNA, the CDR3 is TGCGCCAGCAGCTTGGCCGGCGGCGGGGGGTACACAGATACGCAGTATTTT.

The V call is TRBV5-4, the J call TRBJ2-1, with D possibly matching TRBD2 (6 bases). CDR1 and CDR2 (germline): SGHNT, YYREEE (reference sequence). The CDR3 is 15 residues long. V was shortened by 2 bases and J by 0 bases, with 9 bases between the two germline ends. The CDR3 is CASSLGLNSYNEQFF. The CDR3 DNA is TGTGCCAGCAGCTTAGGACTAAACTCCTACAATGAGCAGTTCTTC.

Worth noting for this clone: The sample holds other DNA sequences that translate to the same CDR3. The chain combines TRBV9 with TRBJ2-2; the D is unclear. V was clipped by 0 bases and J by 2 bases, with 8 bases between them. Per the germline V gene, CDR1 is SGDLS and CDR2 is YYNGEE. This CDR3 has 15 residues. For the CDR3, the DNA is TGTGCCAGCAGCGTAGGGGGAACCAACACCGGGGAGCTGTTTTTT. Encoded protein: CASSVGGTNTGELFF. Full variable domain (missing parts from reference TRBV9 and TRBJ2-2): DSGVTQTPKHLITATGQRVTLRCSPRSGDLSVYWYQQSLDQGLQFLIQYYNGEERAKGNILERFSAQQFPDLHSELNLSSLELGDSALYFCASSVGGTNTGELFFGEGSRLTVL.

V and J are TRBV4-1 and TRBJ2-3; D uncertain. Germline values: CDR1 MGHRA, CDR2 YSYEKL. The CDR3 contains 16 residues. V was pared by 5 bases and J by 4 bases, with 19 bases between. The CDR3: CASSFRTDWMADTQYF. The CDR3 DNA is TGCGCCAGCAGCTTCCGGACGGATTGGATGGCAGATACGCAGTATTTT.

This clone occurred once. J is TRBJ2-4 and V is TRBV7-9, with D unclear. Germline V gene lookup returns CDR1 SEHNR and CDR2 FQNEAQ (reference sequence). This CDR3 has 15 amino acids. V lost 6 bases and J 0 bases, leaving 12 bases between the germline ends. CDR3 coding DNA: TGTGCCAGCAGTTCTTTGAGGCTAGCCAAAAACATTCAGTACTTC. Translating it yields CASSSLRLAKNIQYF. The full variable domain, rest sourced from reference TRBV7-9 and TRBJ2-4, is DTGVSQNPRHKITKRGQNVTFRCDPISEHNRLYWYRQTLGQGPEFLTYFQNEAQLEKSRLLSDRFSAERPKGSFSTLEIQRTEQGDSAMYLCASSSLRLAKNIQYFGAGTRLSVL.

The chain is built from TRBV6-6 and TRBJ2-2; D ambiguous. Germline values: CDR1 MNHNY, CDR2 SVGAGI (reference sequence). This CDR3 is built from 14 residues. V dropped 6 bases and J dropped 0 bases, with 8 bases sitting between them. The DNA for the CDR3 is TGTGCCAGCAGGATGCAGACGAACACCGGGGAGCTGTTTTTT. Translated, it gives CASRMQTNTGELFF.

The CDR3 sequence is CASSEGTLLYTDTQYF. As DNA, the CDR3 is TGTGCCAGCAGTGAGGGGACTTTGCTTTACACAGATACGCAGTATTTT. This chain links TRBV6-1 with TRBJ2-3, with D possibly TRBD2 on 6 matching bases. The CDR3 has 16 residues. In germline, CDR1 is MNHNS, CDR2 SASEGT. V lost 3 bases to trimming and J lost 2 bases, with 15 bases between them.

This chain connects TRBV5-5 to TRBJ1-1, with 8 bases matching TRBD1. V dropped 3 bases and J dropped 3; count of bases not matched to a gene: 1. The germline V gene has CDR1 SGHKS and CDR2 YYEKEE (reference sequence). This CDR3 spans 13 amino acids. The CDR3 reads CASSWGQDTEAFF. As DNA, the CDR3 is TGTGCCAGCAGCTGGGGACAGGACACTGAAGCTTTCTTT. Full variable domain (rest looked up from reference TRBV5-5 and TRBJ1-1): DAGVTQSPTHLIKTRGQQVTLRCSPISGHKSVSWYQQVLGQGPQFIFQYYEKEERGRGNFPDRFSARQFPNYSSELNVNALLLGDSALYLCASSWGQDTEAFFGQGTRLTVV.

This clone was observed once. The chain joins TRBV19 to TRBJ1-1; 7 bases align to TRBD1. CDR1 and CDR2 (germline): LNHDA, SQIVND (reference sequence). J lost 0 bases, V lost 7 bases, and 5 bases had no gene match. The CDR3 is 14 residues long. This CDR3 reads CASKITGVNTEAFF. The CDR3 bases are TGTGCCAGTAAGATTACAGGGGTGAACACTGAAGCTTTCTTT.

The chain has TRBV2 and TRBJ1-2; D might be TRBD1 (5 bases). The CDR3 spans 13 residues. Germline CDR1 SNHLY, CDR2 FYNNEI. Between the trimmed V and J ends, which lost 3 bases and 4 bases, there was a span of 9 bases. CDR3 coding DNA: TGTGCCAGCAGTGACCGGGGACCCTATGGCTACACCTTC. It translates to CASSDRGPYGYTF. Full variable domain (rest looked up from reference TRBV2 and TRBJ1-2): EPEVTQTPSHQVTQMGQEVILRCVPISNHLYFYWYRQILGQKVEFLVSFYNNEISEKSEIFDDQFSVERPDGSNFTLKIRSTKLEDSAMYFCASSDRGPYGYTFGSGTRLTVV.

This clone was seen once. The chain employs TRBV5-6 and TRBJ2-4, with 7 nucleotides matching TRBD2. The V and J ends lost 2 bases and 0 bases, in that order; junction bases with no gene match: 11. CDR3 size: 18 residues. Germline V CDR1 and CDR2: SGHDT, YYEEEE. The CDR3 bases are TGTGCCAGCAGCTTCCGTAGGGAGGGATATCTAGCCAAAAACATTCAGTACTTC. The encoded protein is CASSFRREGYLAKNIQYF.

The rearrangement joins TRBV9 to TRBJ2-5; TRBD2 matches at 10 bases. The CDR3 loop spans 18 amino acids. The germline gives CDR1 SGDLS, CDR2 YYNGEE. The J segment lost 5 bases and the V segment lost 3 bases, leaving 16 bases of the junction unmatched. CDR3 in DNA: TGTGCCAGCAGCGGCCCTAGCGGGGGCCGGACCCGGGGGGAGACCCAGTACTTC. Translated: CASSGPSGGRTRGETQYF.

J is TRBJ2-1 and V is TRBV5-6; 8 positions match TRBD2. The V and J ends lost 0 bases and 5 bases, in that order; junction bases with no gene match: 4. CDR3 length equals 15 residues. The germline V gene has CDR1 SGHDT and CDR2 YYEEEE. CDR3 DNA sequence: TGTGCCAGCAGCTTGGTCGGGAGGGTTAACAATGAGCAGTTCTTC. Translation gives CASSLVGRVNNEQFF.

V and J are TRBV5-5 and TRBJ1-1; TRBD1 agrees at 9 bases. Germline-derived CDR1 and CDR2 are SGHKS and YYEKEE (reference sequence). Trimming removed 3 bases from V and 5 bases from J; junction bases left unmatched: 5. The CDR3 is made up of 14 amino acids. The CDR3 reads CASSWRQGGTEAFF. CDR3 DNA: TGTGCCAGCAGCTGGAGACAGGGGGGGACTGAAGCTTTCTTT.

The chain employs TRBV19 and TRBJ1-4, with a weak D call TRBD1 (5 bases). The length of the CDR3 is 15 residues. The V end was cut by 3 bases, the J end by 5 bases, with 13 bases between. In germline, CDR1 is LNHDA, CDR2 SQIVND (reference sequence). CDR3 sequence: CASSMVGAGNEKLFF. The CDR3 bases are TGTGCCAGTAGTATGGTCGGAGCAGGGAATGAAAAACTGTTTTTT. Full variable domain (outside the CDR3, taken from reference TRBV19 and TRBJ1-4): DGGITQSPKYLFRKEGQNVTLSCEQNLNHDAMYWYRQDPGQGLRLIYYSQIVNDFQKGDIAEGYSVSREKKESFPLTVTSAQKNPTAFYLCASSMVGAGNEKLFFGSGTQLSVL.